The 29 T cell receptor beta chains in this list originate from one sample, sequenced in a study of cytomegalovirus exposure and HLA in healthy donors (TCRdb year 2017). The library was generated by the immunoSEQ multiplex PCR assay. For the multiplex PCR, a mixture combining 60 forward primers for TCR Vbeta segments and 13 reverse primers for TCR Jbeta segments was used. TCRdb limited this immuneACCESS table to in-frame rearrangements with V and J called. A share of clones is missing; checked studies link under half to unresolved V genes, and the rest is unexplained. The table for this sample lists some 76,000 clones; 86% of them were counted only once. The ten largest clonotypes hold roughly 2% of the sample. What was sequenced was PBMCs. The receptor set was obtained from a woman younger than 45 in good health and CMV-seronegative.

This sequence joins TRBV5-1 and TRBJ2-1; 7 positions match TRBD1. The J segment lost 0 bases and the V segment lost 4 bases, leaving 10 bases of the junction unmatched. Germline CDR1 reads SGHRS; CDR2 reads YFSETQ. This CDR3 comprises 17 residues. DNA for the CDR3: TGCGCCAGCAGCCCAAGACAGGGTCTTAGCTCCTACAATGAGCAGTTCTTC. Amino acid sequence: CASSPRQGLSSYNEQFF.

The chain employs TRBV19 and TRBJ1-1; tentatively, D is TRBD1 (6 bases). CDR1 and CDR2 from the germline V gene are LNHDA and SQIVND (reference sequence). V dropped 4 bases and J dropped 4 bases, with 16 bases sitting between them. CDR3 length: 15 residues. The CDR3: CASSREGGWSTEAFF. CDR3 nucleotides: TGTGCCAGTAGTAGGGAGGGGGGGTGGAGCACTGAAGCTTTCTTT.

V usage is TRBV7-3 and J usage is TRBJ1-1, with D perhaps TRBD1 (5 bases). The V gene's germline CDR1 is SGHTA and CDR2 FQGTGA. The CDR3 has 13 amino acids. Trimming took 2 bases from V and 1 from J, leaving 5 bases between them. Here the CDR3 reads CASSLQGNTEAFF. In DNA, the CDR3 is TGTGCCAGCAGCTTACAGGGGAACACTGAAGCTTTCTTT.

This rearrangement joins TRBV29-1 to TRBJ2-2; 10 nucleotides align to TRBD2. This CDR3 is built from 13 residues. The V and J ends lost 4 bases and 8 bases, in that order; junction bases with no gene match: 4. Germline CDR1 reads SQVTM; CDR2 reads ANQGSEA. The CDR3 nucleotides read TGCAGCGTTGCAGCGGGAGGGGCTGGGGAGCTGTTTTTT. Its protein product is CSVAAGGAGELFF.

This chain joins TRBV27 and TRBJ2-2, with TRBD1 identical over 8 bases. The V gene's germline CDR1 is MNHEY and CDR2 SMNVEV (reference sequence). J gave up 0 bases and V 3 bases, and 3 bases lay outside the gene matches. The length of the CDR3 is 16 residues. The CDR3 protein is CASSFWTGSNTGELFF. The CDR3 DNA reads TGTGCCAGCAGTTTCTGGACAGGGTCGAACACCGGGGAGCTGTTTTTT.

The rearrangement joins TRBV27 to TRBJ2-3; TRBD2 aligns across 7 bases. Germline assignment: CDR1 MNHEY and CDR2 SMNVEV (reference sequence). The junction had 11 bases not matched to a gene; V was cut back by 5 bases and J by 3 bases. This CDR3 spans 16 amino acids. This chain's CDR3 is CASSPPGTTLTDTQYF. CDR3 DNA: TGTGCCAGCAGTCCTCCCGGGACTACCCTAACAGATACGCAGTATTTT.

This sequence joins TRBV7-2 and TRBJ2-7; D is possibly TRBD1 (6 bases). V was cut by 5 bases and J by 5 bases, with 19 bases left in between. The CDR3 is 15 amino acids. The germline CDR1 and CDR2 sequences are SGHTA and FQGNSA. The CDR3 protein is CASSITGLGSNEQYF. The CDR3 coding sequence is TGTGCCAGCAGCATTACAGGGTTAGGCAGCAACGAGCAGTACTTC.

This chain uses TRBV30 with TRBJ1-2, with 9 bases identical to TRBD1. CDR1 is GTSNPN and CDR2 is SVGIG in the germline V gene (reference sequence). V was clipped by 4 bases and J by 4 bases; unmatched bases: 4. The CDR3 sequence is 13 residues long. The CDR3 spells CAWKGTGLYGYTF. DNA of the CDR3: TGTGCCTGGAAGGGGACAGGGCTCTATGGCTACACCTTC. Combining the CDR3 with reference TRBV30 and TRBJ1-2 gives the whole variable domain SQTIHQWPATLVQPVGSPLSLECTVEGTSNPNLYWYRQAAGRGLQLLFYSVGIGQISSEVPQNLSASRPQDRQFILSSKKLLLSDSGFYLCAWKGTGLYGYTFGSGTRLTVV.

This chain uses TRBV7-4 with TRBJ2-7; TRBD1 matches at 7 bases. Trimming took 5 bases from V and 2 from J; bases not matched to a gene: 6. Germline CDR1 and CDR2: SGHVT and SQSDAQ. The CDR3 contains 14 residues. The CDR3 nucleotides read TGTGCCAGCAGCGCCAAACAGGGGCCCTACGAGCAGTACTTC. It specifies CASSAKQGPYEQYF.

The chain joins TRBV5-1 to TRBJ2-1, with TRBD2 matching 7 bases. The germline V gene has CDR1 SGHRS and CDR2 YFSETQ. V shed 0 bases and J 7 bases; nucleotides not matched to a gene: 7. The CDR3 extends over 15 amino acids. The CDR3 nucleotides are TGCGCCAGCAGCTTGGGTCCGCGGGAGCAAAATGAGCAGTTCTTC. Translation: CASSLGPREQNEQFF.

The rearrangement links TRBV7-2 to TRBJ2-7; 9 bases map to TRBD2. The germline V gene encodes CDR1 SGHTA and CDR2 FQGNSA. The CDR3 is 15 amino acids. Trimming removed 1 base from V and 3 bases from J; junction bases left unmatched: 4. The CDR3 DNA is TGTGCCAGCAGCTTAGGACTAGCGGTCCACTACGAGCAGTACTTC. Its protein product is CASSLGLAVHYEQYF.

The CDR3 DNA reads as TGTGCCAGCAGTTTATTACCGGGACTAGGAGGCTCACCCCTCCACTTT. It encodes CASSLLPGLGGSPLHF. The J gene is TRBJ1-6, the V gene TRBV27; possibly TRBD1 for D (5 bases). Germline CDR1 is MNHEY and CDR2 is SMNVEV (reference sequence). The CDR3 is 16 residues long. Trimming took off 1 base at V and 10 bases at J, with 17 bases between the two ends.

The chain employs TRBV6-1 and TRBJ1-2, with D possibly matching TRBD1 (6 bases). V gave up 4 bases and J gave up 4 bases, with 16 bases separating them. Germline values: CDR1 MNHNS, CDR2 SASEGT. The CDR3 consists of 15 residues. The DNA for the CDR3 is TGTGCCAGCAGTGGGTATTCGACAGGCCGCTATGGCTACACCTTC. Translated: CASSGYSTGRYGYTF.

This clone came up once. The chain employs TRBV4-3 and TRBJ2-3; perhaps TRBD2 as D (5 bases). The CDR3 contains 15 residues. Trimming pared 2 bases from V and 6 bases from J, leaving 15 bases between. CDR1 is LGHNA and CDR2 is YSLEER in the germline V gene. The CDR3, as DNA: TGCGCCAGCAGCCAATGGACCCTAGAGGGCGATACGCAGTATTTT. It codes for CASSQWTLEGDTQYF.

CDR3 sequence reads: CASSPRGQGSDYEQYF. CDR3 in DNA: TGTGCCAGCAGCCCCCGGGGACAGGGGTCCGATTACGAGCAGTACTTC. The J gene is TRBJ2-7, the V gene TRBV9, with 10 bases fitting TRBD1. Germline values: CDR1 SGDLS, CDR2 YYNGEE. CDR3 size: 16 residues. V trimming: 4 bases; J trimming: 4 bases; junction bases outside the gene matches: 11.

The V and J genes are TRBV14 and TRBJ2-1, with 8 positions matching TRBD2. Germline V gene data show CDR1 as SGHDN and CDR2 as FVKESK. The CDR3 runs 14 residues. The V gene end was trimmed by 5 bases and the J gene end by 1 base; junction bases not matched to a gene: 1. CDR3 nucleotide sequence: TGTGCCAGCAGCGGACTAGCTTCCTACAATGAGCAGTTCTTC. Amino acids: CASSGLASYNEQFF.

The V gene is TRBV6-4, the J gene TRBJ1-5, with 11 bases aligning to TRBD1. The V segment lost 11 bases and the J segment 0 bases; nucleotides outside the gene matches: 9. The CDR3 spans 16 residues. In germline, CDR1 is MRHNA, CDR2 SNTAGT. The CDR3: CAGEGQGDYSNQPQHF. The CDR3 region has the DNA TGTGCCGGAGAGGGACAGGGGGATTATAGCAATCAGCCCCAGCATTTT.

The rearrangement links TRBV20-1 to TRBJ1-4; D remains ambiguous. CDR1 is DFQATT and CDR2 is SNEGSKA in the germline V gene (reference sequence). Trimming cost V 8 bases and J 6 bases, with 10 bases left between them. This CDR3 has 11 residues. The CDR3 DNA is TGCAGTTCAGAACGGGATGAAAAACTGTTTTTT. It yields the protein CSSERDEKLFF.

J is TRBJ2-2 and V is TRBV5-1, with D possibly matching TRBD1 (6 bases). V was clipped by 3 bases and J by 0 bases, with 9 bases between them. The V gene's germline CDR1 is SGHRS and CDR2 YFSETQ. The CDR3 extends over 15 amino acids. DNA of the CDR3: TGCGCCAGCAGCTCGGGACAAGCGAACACCGGGGAGCTGTTTTTT. This codes for CASSSGQANTGELFF. Looking up the rest from reference TRBV5-1 and TRBJ2-2 gives the full variable domain: KAGVTQTPRYLIKTRGQQVTLSCSPISGHRSVSWYQQTPGQGLQFLFEYFSETQRNKGNFPGRFSGRQFSNSRSEMNVSTLELGDSALYLCASSSGQANTGELFFGEGSRLTVL.

This chain joins TRBV27 and TRBJ2-1; 7 bases are shared with TRBD2. The CDR3 runs to 15 residues. The V gene end was trimmed by 1 base and the J gene end by 6 bases; junction bases not matched to a gene: 6. The germline V gene has CDR1 MNHEY and CDR2 SMNVEV (reference sequence). The CDR3 sequence: CASSLFAGEGNEQFF. The CDR3 nucleotides read TGTGCCAGCAGTTTATTCGCGGGAGAGGGCAATGAGCAGTTCTTC.

The chain carries TRBV6-5 and TRBJ2-2; 7 bases are a match to TRBD2. The CDR3 has 15 residues. Losses at the gene ends were 6 bases for V and 2 bases for J; bases not matched to a gene: 6. Per the germline V gene, CDR1 is MNHEY and CDR2 is SVGAGI. Written as DNA, the CDR3 is TGTGCCAGCAGCTCCACTAGCGCCAACACCGGGGAGCTGTTTTTT. Protein sequence: CASSSTSANTGELFF.

The chain couples TRBV19 to TRBJ1-5; possible D gene TRBD1, 6 bases. Trimming removed 5 bases at V and 1 base at J, with 12 bases between. The germline V gene has CDR1 LNHDA and CDR2 SQIVND (reference sequence). The CDR3 contains 15 residues. The CDR3 region is CASSQRGLSNQPQHF. CDR3 sequence (DNA): TGTGCCAGTAGTCAGAGGGGGTTGAGCAATCAGCCCCAGCATTTT.

CDR3 residues: CASSRQFGSNQPQHF. CDR3 in DNA: TGTGCCAGCAGCAGACAGTTCGGTAGCAATCAGCCCCAGCATTTT. This chain connects TRBV28 to TRBJ1-5; a possible D gene is TRBD1 (5 bases). The CDR3 runs 15 residues. V was pared by 6 bases and J by 0 bases, with 12 bases between. Germline V gene sequence: CDR1 MDHEN, CDR2 SYDVKM.

This sequence joins TRBV7-9 and TRBJ2-3; 7 positions match TRBD2. The CDR3 extends over 17 amino acids. V dropped 8 bases and J dropped 1; count of bases not matched to a gene: 15. The germline V gene has CDR1 SEHNR and CDR2 FQNEAQ (reference sequence). The CDR3 region is CASHSLGSSGRTDTQYF. DNA of the CDR3: TGTGCCAGCCACAGCTTAGGATCTAGCGGCCGCACAGATACGCAGTATTTT. Based on the CDR3 plus reference TRBV7-9 and TRBJ2-3, the full variable domain is DTGVSQNPRHKITKRGQNVTFRCDPISEHNRLYWYRQTLGQGPEFLTYFQNEAQLEKSRLLSDRFSAERPKGSFSTLEIQRTEQGDSAMYLCASHSLGSSGRTDTQYFGPGTRLTVL.

This clone was counted once. The chain joins TRBV30 to TRBJ1-2, with D maybe TRBD1 (6 bases). This CDR3 spans 13 amino acids. The germline gives CDR1 GTSNPN, CDR2 SVGIG (reference sequence). V lost 3 bases and J 4 bases, leaving 12 bases between the germline ends. The CDR3: CAWSARGFYGYTF. CDR3 DNA sequence: TGTGCCTGGAGCGCTAGGGGGTTCTATGGCTACACCTTC.

This clone was seen only a few times. This chain joins TRBV7-9 and TRBJ2-2; possibly TRBD1 for D (6 bases). Germline V gives CDR1 SEHNR, CDR2 FQNEAQ (reference sequence). This CDR3 is 13 amino acids long. Trimming stripped 11 bases from V and 2 bases from J, with 12 bases between. The CDR3 here is CAERGGNTGELFF. The CDR3 DNA follows: TGTGCCGAGCGAGGGGGAAACACCGGGGAGCTGTTTTTT.

CDR3 DNA: TGTGCCAGCAGCTCAGTCGCAGGGTCGGACTATGGCTACACCTTC. It codes for CASSSVAGSDYGYTF. The chain uses TRBV5-4 and TRBJ1-2; TRBD1 is a possible D gene (5 bases). Trimming shortened V by 3 bases and J by 3 bases, and 15 bases separated the two germline ends. Germline values: CDR1 SGHNT, CDR2 YYREEE (reference sequence). The CDR3 spans 15 residues.

The rearrangement joins TRBV10-1 to TRBJ1-1, with 8 bases fitting TRBD1. The CDR3 extends over 16 amino acids. The germline CDR1 and CDR2 sequences are WNHNN and SYGVQD (reference sequence). The trim removed 5 bases at V and 0 bases at J, leaving 8 bases unmatched. The CDR3 DNA reads as TGCGCCAGCAGTCCCAGACAGGGGACCATGAACACTGAAGCTTTCTTT. It translates to CASSPRQGTMNTEAFF.

The V and J genes are TRBV13 and TRBJ1-2; 7 bases agree with TRBD1. This CDR3 region has 15 residues. V shed 5 bases and J 0 bases; nucleotides not matched to a gene: 6. In germline, CDR1 is PRHDT, CDR2 FYEKMQ (reference sequence). The CDR3 loop reads CASSPRTGANYGYTF. CDR3 sequence (DNA): TGTGCCAGCAGCCCCCGGACAGGAGCTAACTATGGCTACACCTTC.